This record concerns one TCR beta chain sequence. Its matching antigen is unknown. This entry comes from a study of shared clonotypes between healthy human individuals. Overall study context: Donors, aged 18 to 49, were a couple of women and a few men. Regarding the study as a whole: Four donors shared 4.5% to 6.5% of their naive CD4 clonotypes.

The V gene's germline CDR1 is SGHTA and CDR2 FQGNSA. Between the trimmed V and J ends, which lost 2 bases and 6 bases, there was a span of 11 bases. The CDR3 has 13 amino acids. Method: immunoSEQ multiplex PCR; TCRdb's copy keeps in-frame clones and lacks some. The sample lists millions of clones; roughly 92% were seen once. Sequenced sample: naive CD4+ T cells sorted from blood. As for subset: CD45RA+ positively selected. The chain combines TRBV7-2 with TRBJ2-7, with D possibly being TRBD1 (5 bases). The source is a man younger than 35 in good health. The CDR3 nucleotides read TGTGCCAGCAGCTTAAGCAGGGTAGGCGAGCAGTACTTC. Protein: CASSLSRVGEQYF.